One and the same sample provided the 6 T cell receptor beta chains below, sequenced in a study of shared clonotypes between healthy human individuals. Generated by immunoSEQ multiplex PCR, the TCRdb table keeps only in-frame clones and is missing some. The sample lists approximately 440,000 clones; more than 70% were seen once. Sequencing was performed on PBMCs. The receptors shown here come from a woman in her thirties or forties in good health. Some clones in this sample may be carry-over from other donors' samples.

The chain is built from TRBV5-4 and TRBJ2-5; 7 bases agree with TRBD1. Per germline, CDR1 SGHNT and CDR2 YYREEE (reference sequence). With V trimmed by 3 bases and J by 4 bases, 9 bases remained unmatched. The CDR3 consists of 15 residues. The CDR3 spells CASSSTGVERETQYF. DNA of the CDR3: TGTGCCAGCAGCTCCACAGGGGTCGAGAGAGAGACCCAGTACTTC.

The gene calls are TRBV5-1 and TRBJ2-3; a possible D gene is TRBD2 (5 bases). Looked up from germline, CDR1 is SGHRS and CDR2 is YFSETQ. V lost 2 bases to trimming and J lost 0 bases, with 10 bases between them. The CDR3 has 15 residues. The CDR3 DNA reads as TGCGCCAGCAGCTTTGCGGGCACTAGCACAGATACGCAGTATTTT. Translating it yields CASSFAGTSTDTQYF. Filled out from reference TRBV5-1 and TRBJ2-3, the complete variable domain reads KAGVTQTPRYLIKTRGQQVTLSCSPISGHRSVSWYQQTPGQGLQFLFEYFSETQRNKGNFPGRFSGRQFSNSRSEMNVSTLELGDSALYLCASSFAGTSTDTQYFGPGTRLTVL.

The chain has TRBV18 and TRBJ2-5, with 7 bases that match TRBD2. V was clipped by 2 bases and J by 5 bases; unmatched bases: 2. The CDR3 contains 13 residues. Per germline, CDR1 KGHSH and CDR2 LQKENI. In nucleotides, the CDR3 is TGTGCCAGCTCACCAGGGACTACGGAGACCCAGTACTTC. Translation gives CASSPGTTETQYF.

As for this clone: One base separates it from a far larger clone, so it is likely a read error. The identical CDR3 is also encoded by other nucleotide sequences in the sample. V is TRBV5-4 and J is TRBJ1-1; D is unresolved. The CDR3 extends over 14 amino acids. Germline-derived CDR1 and CDR2 are SGHNT and YYREEE (reference sequence). The CDR3 bases are TGTGCCAGCAGCAATATCGTGGTTGACACTGAAGCTTTTTTT. Its protein product is CASSNIVVDTEAFF.

The genes are TRBV15 and TRBJ1-1; maybe TRBD1 (5 bases). CDR3 length: 13 residues. The V gene lost 0 bases and the J gene lost 6 bases, with 8 bases spanning the gap. Germline CDR1 LNHNV, CDR2 YYDKDF (reference sequence). CDR3 residues: CATSRDRGAEAFF. The DNA of the CDR3 is TGTGCCACCAGCAGAGACAGAGGGGCTGAAGCTTTCTTT. The variable domain in full, completed from reference TRBV15 and TRBJ1-1, reads DAMVIQNPRYQVTQFGKPVTLSCSQTLNHNVMYWYQQKSSQAPKLLFHYYDKDFNNEADTPDNFQSRRPNTSFCFLDIRSPGLGDTAMYLCATSRDRGAEAFFGQGTRLTVV.

The J gene is TRBJ2-2, the V gene TRBV2; D uncertain. The V and J ends lost 3 bases and 3 bases respectively, with 11 bases between them. The CDR3 is 15 amino acids. Germline assignment: CDR1 SNHLY and CDR2 FYNNEI. The CDR3 here is CASSDSQADTGELFF. CDR3 in DNA: TGTGCCAGCAGTGACAGTCAGGCGGACACCGGGGAGCTGTTTTTT.